What follows are 29 T cell receptor beta chains derived from one specimen sequenced in a study of cytomegalovirus exposure and HLA in healthy donors listed by TCRdb under 2017. The method behind the library was the immunoSEQ multiplex PCR assay. The multiplex PCR relied on a mix of 60 forward primers for TCR Vbeta segments and 13 reverse primers for TCR Jbeta segments. The table was pulled from immuneACCESS by TCRdb, which kept in-frame rearrangements only. Such tables lose some clones; where checked, under half of the loss comes from unresolved V genes, and the rest has no known cause. Present in this sample are fewer than 110,000 clones, around three quarters of which were seen just once. 7% to 8% of the sample is taken by the ten largest. The source material was PBMCs. The receptors here all came from a man younger than 40 in good health and CMV-seronegative.

The rearrangement links TRBV4-1 to TRBJ2-2; D remains unclear. Per germline, CDR1 MGHRA and CDR2 YSYEKL. The CDR3 runs 13 residues. V lost 2 bases and J lost 2, with 3 bases in between. CDR3 nucleotide sequence: TGCGCCAGCAGCCAACCAAACACCGGGGAGCTGTTTTTT. Translation gives CASSQPNTGELFF.

V usage is TRBV11-2 and J usage is TRBJ2-6; D gene unclear. The CDR3 runs to 16 residues. Germline V gene sequence: CDR1 SGHAT, CDR2 FQNNGV. Trimming removed 2 bases from V and 1 base from J, with 9 bases in between. The chain's CDR3 is CASSLNTRSGANVLTF. The CDR3 bases are TGTGCCAGCAGCTTAAACACCAGGTCTGGGGCCAACGTCCTGACTTTC.

The V gene is TRBV7-9, the J gene TRBJ2-1; 11 bases are a match to TRBD1. In germline, CDR1 is SEHNR, CDR2 FQNEAQ (reference sequence). The CDR3 has 15 amino acids. Losses at the gene ends were 5 bases for V and 8 bases for J; bases not matched to a gene: 8. CDR3 sequence reads: CASSAGQGAFYEQFF. The CDR3 coding sequence is TGTGCCAGCAGCGCCGGACAGGGGGCGTTCTATGAGCAGTTCTTC.

This clone was detected only once. The rearrangement uses TRBV5-8 and TRBJ2-2; maybe TRBD1 (5 bases). The ends were cut back, 9 bases at V and 4 bases at J, with 10 bases in the middle. CDR1 SGHTS and CDR2 YDEGEE come from the germline V gene. This CDR3 spans 12 amino acids. The CDR3 reads CAIDSPTGELFF. CDR3 coding DNA: TGTGCCATAGACAGTCCCACCGGGGAGCTGTTTTTT.

This chain uses TRBV7-8 with TRBJ2-7, with 7 nucleotides matching TRBD2. V lost 1 base to trimming and J lost 3 bases; unmatched junction nucleotides: 6. CDR3 length: 15 residues. Per germline, CDR1 SGHVS and CDR2 FQNEAQ. The CDR3: CASSLEEGGDYEQYF. CDR3 coding DNA: TGTGCCAGCAGCTTAGAGGAGGGAGGGGACTACGAGCAGTACTTC.

The chain combines TRBV27 with TRBJ1-5; 9 bases map to TRBD1. Germline CDR1 reads MNHEY; CDR2 reads SMNVEV (reference sequence). CDR3 length equals 15 residues. Germline trimming cut 8 bases from V and 6 bases from J; bases unmatched to any gene: 11. The CDR3 loop is CASGGTGRIGQPQHF. The CDR3 nucleotides read TGTGCCAGCGGGGGGACAGGGCGGATTGGTCAGCCCCAGCATTTT.

The V call is TRBV7-9, the J call TRBJ2-4, with 7 bases lining up with TRBD1. The CDR3 sequence is 16 residues long. Per germline, CDR1 SEHNR and CDR2 FQNEAQ (reference sequence). With V trimmed by 6 bases and J by 3 bases, 11 bases remained unmatched. Written as DNA, the CDR3 is TGTGCCAGCAGACTAACAGGGGATGAGGGCAAAAACATTCAGTACTTC. It specifies CASRLTGDEGKNIQYF.

This clone was picked up one time. The chain carries TRBV11-2 and TRBJ2-7; 7 nucleotides agree with TRBD1. CDR3 length equals 14 residues. Germline V lookup: CDR1 SGHAT, CDR2 FQNNGV. J lost 4 bases, V lost 0 bases, and 3 bases had no gene match. The CDR3 DNA reads TGTGCCAGCAGCTTAGATCCACAGGGGTACGAGCAGTACTTC. It codes for CASSLDPQGYEQYF.

V and J are TRBV7-9 and TRBJ1-1; no clear D. V shed 3 bases and J shed 7 bases, with 6 bases lying between them. Germline values: CDR1 SEHNR, CDR2 FQNEAQ (reference sequence). The CDR3 is 11 residues long. The CDR3 sequence is CASSFPREAFF. The DNA for the CDR3 is TGTGCCAGCAGCTTTCCGCGTGAAGCTTTCTTT.

The V and J genes are TRBV7-9 and TRBJ2-3, with D possibly being TRBD1 (6 bases). Trimming cost V 3 bases and J 3 bases, with 13 bases left between them. CDR1 is SEHNR, CDR2 FQNEAQ, per germline (reference sequence). The CDR3 is made up of 15 amino acids. DNA for the CDR3: TGTGCCAGCAGCTTGGCAGGGGCAGTTACAGATACGCAGTATTTT. This codes for CASSLAGAVTDTQYF.

This clone was seen a handful of times. The chain uses TRBV27 and TRBJ2-7; 9 positions match TRBD2. Trimming removed 6 bases from V and 0 bases from J; junction bases left unmatched: 6. The CDR3 contains 15 residues. CDR1 MNHEY and CDR2 SMNVEV come from the germline V gene (reference sequence). The CDR3 loop reads CASSQPGLASYEQYF. In DNA, the CDR3 is TGTGCCAGCAGCCAACCGGGACTAGCCTCCTACGAGCAGTACTTC.

V usage is TRBV10-3 and J usage is TRBJ2-1; possibly TRBD1 for D (5 bases). Germline V gene sequence: CDR1 ENHRY, CDR2 SYGVKD. Trimming left V 2 bases short and J 7 bases short, with 15 bases between. The CDR3 is 15 residues long. This CDR3 is CAISERGIGRNEQFF. Written as DNA, the CDR3 is TGTGCCATCAGTGAGAGGGGAATCGGTAGGAATGAGCAGTTCTTC.

This clone occurred once. J is TRBJ2-7 and V is TRBV5-8, with D possibly TRBD2 on 6 matching bases. V lost 3 bases to trimming and J lost 2 bases, with 12 bases between them. Germline-derived CDR1 and CDR2 are SGHTS and YDEGEE. The CDR3 runs 14 residues. CDR3 loop: CASSYSGGTYEQYF. In DNA form, the CDR3 reads TGTGCCAGCAGCTATTCCGGGGGAACCTACGAGCAGTACTTC.

CDR3 nucleotide sequence: TGTGCCAGTAGGACTAGCGGGAGTCGGAATGAGCAGTTCTTC. Its translation: CASRTSGSRNEQFF. The chain joins TRBV19 to TRBJ2-1; TRBD2 agrees at 12 bases. Germline CDR1 and CDR2: LNHDA and SQIVND (reference sequence). This CDR3 region has 14 residues. V was pared by 6 bases and J by 7 bases, with 4 bases of the junction left unmatched. Together with reference TRBV19 and TRBJ2-1, the CDR3 gives the full variable domain: DGGITQSPKYLFRKEGQNVTLSCEQNLNHDAMYWYRQDPGQGLRLIYYSQIVNDFQKGDIAEGYSVSREKKESFPLTVTSAQKNPTAFYLCASRTSGSRNEQFFGPGTRLTVL.

The V call is TRBV30, the J call TRBJ2-1, with TRBD2 identical over 15 bases. This CDR3 is 15 amino acids long. J gave up 5 bases and V 4 bases, and 3 bases lay outside the gene matches. Germline V gene sequence: CDR1 GTSNPN, CDR2 SVGIG (reference sequence). In DNA form, the CDR3 reads TGTGCCTGGACAGGGACTAGCGGGGGGCACAATGAGCAGTTCTTC. Its protein product is CAWTGTSGGHNEQFF. The full variable domain, with the rest looked up from reference TRBV30 and TRBJ2-1, is SQTIHQWPATLVQPVGSPLSLECTVEGTSNPNLYWYRQAAGRGLQLLFYSVGIGQISSEVPQNLSASRPQDRQFILSSKKLLLSDSGFYLCAWTGTSGGHNEQFFGPGTRLTVL.

The chain links TRBV5-5 to TRBJ2-7; 11 nucleotides agree with TRBD2. Germline V gene lookup returns CDR1 SGHKS and CDR2 YYEKEE (reference sequence). The CDR3 runs 15 residues. Losses at the gene ends were 5 bases for V and 4 bases for J; bases not matched to a gene: 8. The CDR3 loop is CASSYISGGDYEQYF. Written as DNA, the CDR3 is TGTGCCAGCAGTTACATTAGCGGGGGGGATTACGAGCAGTACTTC.

The CDR3 nucleotides are TGTGCCAGCAGTTACTTCGGGGCTGGAAACACCATATATTTT. This encodes CASSYFGAGNTIYF. The chain has TRBV6-5 and TRBJ1-3; D call uncertain. CDR3 length: 14 amino acids. Germline-derived CDR1 and CDR2 are MNHEY and SVGAGI. The V and J ends lost 1 base and 2 bases respectively, with 6 bases between them.

The genes are TRBV6-6 and TRBJ2-2, with D perhaps TRBD1 (6 bases). The CDR3 has 15 amino acids. V was trimmed by 2 bases and J by 0 bases, leaving 7 bases between them. CDR1 is MNHNY, CDR2 SVGAGI, per germline (reference sequence). The CDR3 sequence is CASSYRTANTGELFF. For the CDR3, the DNA is TGTGCCAGCAGTTACCGGACAGCGAACACCGGGGAGCTGTTTTTT.

J is TRBJ2-7 and V is TRBV7-8, with a weak D call TRBD2 (6 bases). Trimming cost V 1 base and J 2 bases, with 9 bases left between them. Germline V CDR1 and CDR2: SGHVS, FQNEAQ. CDR3 length equals 14 residues. The CDR3 spells CASSLGGVTYEQYF. CDR3 in DNA: TGTGCCAGCAGCTTAGGGGGGGTAACCTACGAGCAGTACTTC.

CDR3 coding DNA: TGTGCCAGCAGTAGCGCGATGTACCTTTACTTC. Its translation is CASSSAMYLYF. This rearrangement joins TRBV2 to TRBJ2-7; D is uncertain. V was cut by 5 bases and J by 13 bases, with 15 bases left in between. CDR3 length: 11 residues. Germline CDR1 reads SNHLY; CDR2 reads FYNNEI.

On this clone: An end of the junction differs from the germline gene, which may be a read error. Other DNA sequences of this sample code for an identical CDR3. The rearrangement uses TRBV20-1 and TRBJ1-1, with 7 nucleotides matching TRBD1. From germline, CDR1 is DFQATT and CDR2 SNEGSKA (reference sequence). CDR3 length: 11 residues. CDR3 region: CSSTGDTEAFF. For the CDR3, the DNA is TGCAGTTCCACAGGGGACACTGAGGCTTTCTTT.

This clone was detected only once. The rearrangement uses TRBV30 and TRBJ1-5; possibly TRBD1 for D (5 bases). Trimming removed 1 base at V and 6 bases at J, with 10 bases between. The CDR3 length is 13 residues. CDR1 GTSNPN and CDR2 SVGIG come from the germline V gene (reference sequence). CDR3 nucleotide sequence: TGTGCCTGGAGTGCGGGGGGAGGTCAGCCCCAGCATTTT. Translated: CAWSAGGGQPQHF.

In this sample, this clone turned up many times. The chain combines TRBV7-9 with TRBJ1-1, with TRBD1 identical over 9 bases. The CDR3 spans 13 residues. CDR1 and CDR2 (germline): SEHNR, FQNEAQ (reference sequence). V lost 4 bases to trimming and J lost 7 bases; unmatched junction nucleotides: 4. This CDR3 is CASSSTGGVEAFF. The DNA of the CDR3 is TGTGCCAGCAGCTCGACAGGGGGGGTTGAAGCTTTCTTT. Full variable domain (rest looked up from reference TRBV7-9 and TRBJ1-1): DTGVSQNPRHKITKRGQNVTFRCDPISEHNRLYWYRQTLGQGPEFLTYFQNEAQLEKSRLLSDRFSAERPKGSFSTLEIQRTEQGDSAMYLCASSSTGGVEAFFGQGTRLTVV.

The rearrangement joins TRBV5-4 to TRBJ2-1; D gene ambiguous. V was pared by 0 bases and J by 4 bases, with 8 bases between. The CDR3 is made up of 14 amino acids. The V gene's germline CDR1 is SGHNT and CDR2 YYREEE (reference sequence). The CDR3 spells CASSLDQVYNEQFF. The DNA of the CDR3 is TGTGCCAGCAGCTTGGATCAGGTTTACAATGAGCAGTTCTTC.

The chain links TRBV9 to TRBJ2-3; tentatively, D is TRBD1 (6 bases). CDR1 is SGDLS and CDR2 is YYNGEE in the germline V gene. The CDR3 spans 15 residues. Trimming pared 4 bases from V and 5 bases from J, leaving 17 bases between. Written as DNA, the CDR3 is TGTGCCAGCAGCCCCCGCACAGGGCCGTTAGATACGCAGTATTTT. It yields the protein CASSPRTGPLDTQYF.

The chain employs TRBV28 and TRBJ2-3; 8 bases map to TRBD1. CDR1 is MDHEN and CDR2 is SYDVKM in the germline V gene. This CDR3 contains 15 residues. V gave up 2 bases and J gave up 1 base; unmatched junction bases: 2. CDR3 nucleotide sequence: TGTGCCAGCAGTTTAGTGGGACAGGGCACAGATACGCAGTATTTT. Its protein product is CASSLVGQGTDTQYF. Together with reference TRBV28 and TRBJ2-3, the CDR3 gives the full variable domain: DVKVTQSSRYLVKRTGEKVFLECVQDMDHENMFWYRQDPGLGLRLIYFSYDVKMKEKGDIPEGYSVSREKKERFSLILESASTNQTSMYLCASSLVGQGTDTQYFGPGTRLTVL.

The chain recombines TRBV29-1 with TRBJ1-1; D gene uncertain. Germline V gives CDR1 SQVTM, CDR2 ANQGSEA. The length of the CDR3 is 11 residues. V lost 7 bases, J lost 7 bases, and 13 bases lay in between. CDR3 nucleotide sequence: TGCAGCGCTGTGGAACAGAGTGAAGCTTTCTTT. Protein product: CSAVEQSEAFF.

The V and J genes are TRBV6-1 and TRBJ2-7; 7 positions agree with TRBD1. V trimming: 2 bases; J trimming: 3 bases; junction bases outside the gene matches: 1. Germline values: CDR1 MNHNS, CDR2 SASEGT. CDR3 length: 13 amino acids. DNA for the CDR3: TGTGCCAGCAGTGAAAGGGGGCACTACGAGCAGTACTTC. Translation: CASSERGHYEQYF.

This sequence joins TRBV27 and TRBJ2-3, with TRBD2 matching over 13 bases. J was trimmed by 3 bases and V by 4 bases; bases with no gene match: 7. Germline V gene sequence: CDR1 MNHEY, CDR2 SMNVEV (reference sequence). The CDR3 sequence is 17 residues long. The chain's CDR3 is CASSSTPTSGRTDTQYF. DNA of the CDR3: TGTGCCAGCAGTTCAACCCCGACTAGCGGGAGGACAGATACGCAGTATTTT.